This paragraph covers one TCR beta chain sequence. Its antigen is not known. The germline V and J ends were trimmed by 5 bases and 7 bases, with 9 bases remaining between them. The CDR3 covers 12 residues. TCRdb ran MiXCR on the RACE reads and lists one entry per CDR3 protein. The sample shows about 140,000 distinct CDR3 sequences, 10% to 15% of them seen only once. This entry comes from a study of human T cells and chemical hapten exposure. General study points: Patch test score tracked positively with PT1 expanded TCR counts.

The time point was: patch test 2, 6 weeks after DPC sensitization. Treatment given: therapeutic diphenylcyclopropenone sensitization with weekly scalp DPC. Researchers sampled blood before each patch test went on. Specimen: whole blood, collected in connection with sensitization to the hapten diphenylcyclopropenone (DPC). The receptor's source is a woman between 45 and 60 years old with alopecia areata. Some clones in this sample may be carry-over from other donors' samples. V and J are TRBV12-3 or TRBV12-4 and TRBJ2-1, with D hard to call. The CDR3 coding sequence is TGTGCCAGCAGTGGAGCTAGGAATGAGCAGTTCTTC. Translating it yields CASSGARNEQFF.